This T cell receptor beta chain appears in the sequencing data of a study of blood T cell repertoires in COVID-19 (TCRdb year 2020). About the investigation overall: Collaborator samples came from the United States, Italy and Spain and covered acute and convalescent phases of COVID-19. Where HLA class I and class II types were available, the types were taken from metadata supplied by the sample provider, not from assay-based typing. Samples were obtained from the ongoing ImmuneRACE study (first 160 participants) and from over 1,000 subjects provided by 6 global collaborators. A freely available public database, intended as a resource for researchers studying the immune response to SARS-CoV-2, is where the repertoires were released. The prospective study material was composed of cDNA or gDNA derived from T cells, B-cell-depleted T cells, or PBMCs. Deeply sampled blood TCRbeta repertoires from subjects exposed to, actively infected with, or recovered from COVID-19 were included in the dataset. A de-identified subject ID, COVID-19 status, age in years and sex were almost always included in the sample metadata. Here is what the overall study found, with its caveats: How much clinical and demographic metadata was included differed by source and by participant, and the metadata was provided uncurated.

CDR1 and CDR2 are read off the germline V gene (reference sequence) as LNHDA and SQIVND. V is shortened by 7 bases, J by 1 base, and the region joining them spans 11 bases. The cysteine opens and the phenylalanine closes a CDR3 of 14 amino acids. Kept here is only the CDR3 DNA, which spans 42 bases and is read in frame from base 1. As for this clone: This clone's antigen is unknown. The input lacks base qualities; no much larger clone sits a single base away.

Whole blood was collected in K2EDTA tubes by collaborating institutions according to the institutions' own protocols. For TCRbeta analysis, collaborator samples were shipped as frozen whole blood, as isolated PBMCs, or as DNA extracted from either sample type. The immunoSEQ Assay, a bias-controlled multiplex PCR, was used to amplify TCRbeta CDR3 regions from genomic DNA. As for the authors' bioinformatics: The number of nucleated cells in each sample was estimated from the amplification of reference gene primers within the assay. Sequence reads were collapsed and filtered to measure the absolute abundance of every unique TCRbeta CDR3 rearrangement. For each sample, productive Simpson clonality was calculated by taking the square root of Simpson's diversity index across productive rearrangements. TCRdb's version of the immuneACCESS table is confined to in-frame rearrangements and falls short of the full clone set. An unresolved V gene accounts for under half of the shortfall where checked; the remainder is of unknown origin. V and J calls and clone size are as listed in that table; D and trimming were resolved from the DNA. The sample records tens of thousands of clones, about nine tenths of which are singletons. The top ten clonotypes cover around 8% of the sample.

The specimen was peripheral blood. In this chain, TRBV19 is recombined with TRBJ1-3; the D segment cannot be called with confidence. This TCR came from a man aged 55 to 70 with active COVID-19. The CDR3 reads as follows: CASKALSSGNTIYF. The DNA is as follows: TGTGCCAGTAAGGCACTATCGTCTGGAAACACCATATATTTT.